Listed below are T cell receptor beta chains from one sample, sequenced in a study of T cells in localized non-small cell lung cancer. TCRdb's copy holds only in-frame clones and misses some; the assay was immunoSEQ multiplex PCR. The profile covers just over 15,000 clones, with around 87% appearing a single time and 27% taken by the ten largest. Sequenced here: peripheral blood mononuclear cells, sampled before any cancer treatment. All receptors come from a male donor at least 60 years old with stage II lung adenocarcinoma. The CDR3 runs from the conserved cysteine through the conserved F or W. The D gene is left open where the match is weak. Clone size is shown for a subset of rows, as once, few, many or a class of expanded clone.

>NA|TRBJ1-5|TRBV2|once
CASSVTDGNQPQHF
TGTGCCAGCAGCGTAACGGACGGGAATCAGCCCCAGCATTTT
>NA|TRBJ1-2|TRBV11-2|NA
CASSPGRNYGYTF
TGTGCCAGCAGCCCTGGCCGGAACTATGGCTACACCTTC
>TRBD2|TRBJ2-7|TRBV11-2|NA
CASSPEGLAGREQYF
TGTGCCAGCAGCCCGGAGGGTTTAGCGGGACGCGAGCAGTACTTC
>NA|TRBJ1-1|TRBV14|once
CASSEGGWGPNTEAFF
TGTGCCAGCAGTGAAGGAGGGTGGGGCCCGAACACTGAAGCTTTCTTT
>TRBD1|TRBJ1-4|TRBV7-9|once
CASSEGQQNEKLFF
TGTGCCAGCAGCGAGGGACAGCAAAATGAAAAACTGTTTTTT
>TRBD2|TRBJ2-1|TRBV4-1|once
CASSHIGLAGSKVGYNEQFF
TGCGCCAGCAGCCATATAGGACTAGCGGGATCGAAGGTCGGTTACAATGAGCAGTTCTTC
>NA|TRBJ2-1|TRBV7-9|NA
CASSSVGASANEQFF
TGTGCCAGCAGCTCGGTGGGGGCTAGCGCCAATGAGCAGTTCTTC
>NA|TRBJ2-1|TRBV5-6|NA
CASSPGESSYNEQFF
TGTGCCAGCAGCCCAGGGGAAAGTTCCTACAATGAGCAGTTCTTC
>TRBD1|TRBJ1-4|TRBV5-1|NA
CASSRDSATNEKLFF
TGCGCCAGCAGCCGGGACAGTGCAACTAATGAAAAACTGTTTTTT
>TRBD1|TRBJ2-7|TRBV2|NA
CASTGQGALSYEQYF
TGTGCCAGCACCGGACAGGGGGCATTATCCTACGAGCAGTACTTC
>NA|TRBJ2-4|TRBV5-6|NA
CASSSNQNIQYF
TGTGCCAGCAGCTCGAACCAAAACATTCAGTACTTC
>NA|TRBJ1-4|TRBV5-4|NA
CASSPEGEKLFF
TGTGCCAGCAGCCCGGAAGGGGAAAAACTGTTTTTT
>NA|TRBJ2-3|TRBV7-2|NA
CASSLVRRVGTDTQYF
TGTGCCAGCAGCTTAGTCCGCAGGGTCGGCACAGATACGCAGTATTTT
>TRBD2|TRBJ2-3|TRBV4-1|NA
CASSRLTSGSTDTQYF
TGCGCCAGCAGCCGCCTAACTAGCGGGAGCACAGATACGCAGTATTTT
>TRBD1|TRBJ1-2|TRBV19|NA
CASSIDRDSGYTF
TGTGCCAGTAGTATCGACAGGGATTCCGGCTACACCTTC
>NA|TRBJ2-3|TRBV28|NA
CASRPVGRILTDTQYF
TGTGCCAGCAGGCCCGTGGGAAGGATTCTCACAGATACGCAGTATTTT
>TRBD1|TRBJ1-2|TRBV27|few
CATPTGGNGYTF
TGTGCCACCCCCACAGGGGGGAATGGCTACACCTTC
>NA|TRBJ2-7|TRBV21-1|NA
CASSKLAGVLDEQYF
TGTGCCAGCAGCAAATTGGCGGGAGTACTGGACGAGCAGTACTTC
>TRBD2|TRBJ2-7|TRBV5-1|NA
CASWEGAGAMNEQYF
TGCGCCTCATGGGAAGGGGCGGGAGCTATGAACGAGCAGTACTTC
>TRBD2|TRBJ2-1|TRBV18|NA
CASSPMSGSDNEQFF
TGTGCCAGCTCACCAATGAGCGGGAGCGACAATGAGCAGTTCTTC
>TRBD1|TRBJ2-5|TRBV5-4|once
CASSFKQGAGETQYF
TGTGCCAGCAGCTTCAAACAGGGGGCCGGGGAGACCCAGTACTTC
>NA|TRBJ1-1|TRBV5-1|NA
CASSRQPNTEAFF
TGCGCCAGCAGCCGGCAACCGAACACTGAAGCTTTCTTT
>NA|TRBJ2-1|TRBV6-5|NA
CASSYSSQVPEQFF
TGTGCCAGCAGTTACTCGTCGCAAGTTCCTGAGCAGTTCTTC
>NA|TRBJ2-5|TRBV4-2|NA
CASSQEGGDQETQYF
TGTGCCAGCAGCCAAGAGGGGGGCGACCAAGAGACCCAGTACTTC
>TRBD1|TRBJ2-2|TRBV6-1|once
CASSDIKTGAVAGELFF
TGTGCCAGCAGTGACATCAAGACAGGGGCGGTTGCCGGGGAGCTGTTTTTT
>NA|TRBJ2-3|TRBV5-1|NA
CASSLDIDTQYF
TGCGCCAGCAGCTTGGATATAGATACGCAGTATTTT
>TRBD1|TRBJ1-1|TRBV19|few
CATELSGGTEAFF
TGTGCCACCGAACTTTCAGGGGGCACTGAAGCTTTCTTT